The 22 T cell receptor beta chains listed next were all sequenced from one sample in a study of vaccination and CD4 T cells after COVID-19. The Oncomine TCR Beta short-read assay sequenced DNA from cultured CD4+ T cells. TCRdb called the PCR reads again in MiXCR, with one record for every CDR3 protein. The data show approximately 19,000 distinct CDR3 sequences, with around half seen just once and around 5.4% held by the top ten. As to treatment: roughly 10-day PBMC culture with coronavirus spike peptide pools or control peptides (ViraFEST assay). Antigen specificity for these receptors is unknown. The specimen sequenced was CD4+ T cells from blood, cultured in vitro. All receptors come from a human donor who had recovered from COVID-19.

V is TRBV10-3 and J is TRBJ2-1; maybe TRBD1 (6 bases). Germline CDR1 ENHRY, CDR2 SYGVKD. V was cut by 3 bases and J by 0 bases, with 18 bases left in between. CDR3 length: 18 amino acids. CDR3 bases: TGTGCCATCAGTGACAAAGTGCCTAAAGGGGGCTCCTACAATGAGCAGTTCTTC. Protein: CAISDKVPKGGSYNEQFF.

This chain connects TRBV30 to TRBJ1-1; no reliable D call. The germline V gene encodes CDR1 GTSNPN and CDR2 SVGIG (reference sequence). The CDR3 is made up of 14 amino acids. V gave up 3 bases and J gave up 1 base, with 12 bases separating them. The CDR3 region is CAWRGPYRNTEAFF. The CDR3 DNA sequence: TGTGCCTGGAGGGGCCCTTACAGGAACACTGAAGCTTTCTTT. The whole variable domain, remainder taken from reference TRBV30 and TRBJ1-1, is SQTIHQWPATLVQPVGSPLSLECTVEGTSNPNLYWYRQAAGRGLQLLFYSVGIGQISSEVPQNLSASRPQDRQFILSSKKLLLSDSGFYLCAWRGPYRNTEAFFGQGTRLTVV.

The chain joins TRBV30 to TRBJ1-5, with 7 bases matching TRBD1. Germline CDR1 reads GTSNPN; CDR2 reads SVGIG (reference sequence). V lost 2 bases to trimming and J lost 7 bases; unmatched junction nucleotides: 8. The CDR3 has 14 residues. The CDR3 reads CAWSYTGVGQPQHF. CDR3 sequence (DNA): TGTGCCTGGAGTTACACAGGGGTGGGACAGCCCCAGCATTTT.

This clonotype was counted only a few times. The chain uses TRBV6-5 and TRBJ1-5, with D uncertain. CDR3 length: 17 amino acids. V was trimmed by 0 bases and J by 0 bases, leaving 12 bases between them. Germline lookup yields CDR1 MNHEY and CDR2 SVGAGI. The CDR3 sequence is CASSYSRMAASNQPQHF. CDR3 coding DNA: TGTGCCAGCAGTTACTCGAGAATGGCAGCTAGCAATCAGCCCCAGCATTTT.

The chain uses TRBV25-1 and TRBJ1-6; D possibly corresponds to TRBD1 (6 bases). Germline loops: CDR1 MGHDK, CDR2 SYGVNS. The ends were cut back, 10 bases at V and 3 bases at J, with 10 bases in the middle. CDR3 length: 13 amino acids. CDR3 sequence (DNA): TGTGCCACCCAGGGGTTCTATAATTCACCCCTCCACTTT. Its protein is CATQGFYNSPLHF.

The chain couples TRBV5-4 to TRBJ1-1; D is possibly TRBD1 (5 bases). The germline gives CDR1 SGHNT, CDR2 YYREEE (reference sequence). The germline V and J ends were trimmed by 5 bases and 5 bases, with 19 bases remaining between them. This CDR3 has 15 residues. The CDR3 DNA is TGTGCCAGCAGGGACCGACAGCGTGAATCGACTGAAGCTTTCTTT. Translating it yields CASRDRQRESTEAFF.

DNA of the CDR3: TGCAGTGCTAGATTTCCGGGCCTAGCCTACGAGCAGTACTTC. Its translation is CSARFPGLAYEQYF. The chain uses TRBV20-1 and TRBJ2-7, with D hard to call. There are 14 residues in the CDR3. V was shortened by 2 bases and J by 2 bases, with 13 bases between the two germline ends. CDR1 is DFQATT and CDR2 is SNEGSKA in the germline V gene (reference sequence).

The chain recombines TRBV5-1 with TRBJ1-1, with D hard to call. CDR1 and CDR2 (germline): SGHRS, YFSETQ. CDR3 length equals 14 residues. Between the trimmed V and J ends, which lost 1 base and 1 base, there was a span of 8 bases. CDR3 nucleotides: TGCGCCAGCAGCTTGCTGGGTTCGAACACTGAAGCTTTCTTT. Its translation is CASSLLGSNTEAFF.

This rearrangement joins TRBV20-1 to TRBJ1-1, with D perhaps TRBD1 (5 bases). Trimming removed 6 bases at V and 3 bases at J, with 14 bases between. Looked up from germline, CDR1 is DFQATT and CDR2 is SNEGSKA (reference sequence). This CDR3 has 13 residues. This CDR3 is CSARGPSYTEAFF. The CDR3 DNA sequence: TGCAGTGCCCGGGGACCGTCTTACACTGAAGCTTTCTTT.

CDR3 sequence reads: CSAPEQTNTGELFF. CDR3 in DNA: TGCAGTGCTCCTGAACAGACGAACACCGGGGAGCTGTTTTTT. The chain is built from TRBV20-1 and TRBJ2-2; D is undetermined. Germline V gene lookup returns CDR1 DFQATT and CDR2 SNEGSKA (reference sequence). V gave up 5 bases and J gave up 0 bases, with 10 bases separating them. The CDR3 is made up of 14 amino acids.

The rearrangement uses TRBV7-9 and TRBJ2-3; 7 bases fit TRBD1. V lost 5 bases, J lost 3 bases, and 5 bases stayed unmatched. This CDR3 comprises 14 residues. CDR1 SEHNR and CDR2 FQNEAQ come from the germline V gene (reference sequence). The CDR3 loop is CASSQGQETDTQYF. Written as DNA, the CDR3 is TGTGCCAGCAGCCAAGGACAGGAAACAGATACGCAGTATTTT.

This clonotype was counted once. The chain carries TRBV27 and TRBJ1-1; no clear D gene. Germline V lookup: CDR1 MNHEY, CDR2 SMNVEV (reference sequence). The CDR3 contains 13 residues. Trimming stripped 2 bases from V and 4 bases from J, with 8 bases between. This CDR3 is CASSLQFATEAFF. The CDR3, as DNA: TGTGCCAGCAGTTTACAGTTCGCCACTGAAGCTTTCTTT.

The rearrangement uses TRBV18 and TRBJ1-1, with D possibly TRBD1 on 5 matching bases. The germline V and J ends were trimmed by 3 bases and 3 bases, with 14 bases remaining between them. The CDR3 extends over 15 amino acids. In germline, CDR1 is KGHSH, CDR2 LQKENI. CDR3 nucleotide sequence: TGTGCCAGCTCACCTTCCCATATAGGGGACACTGAAGCTTTCTTT. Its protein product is CASSPSHIGDTEAFF.

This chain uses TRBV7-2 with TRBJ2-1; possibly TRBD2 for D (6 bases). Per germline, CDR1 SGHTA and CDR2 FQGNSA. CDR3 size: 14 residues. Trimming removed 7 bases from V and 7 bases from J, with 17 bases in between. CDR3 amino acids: CASTYWLGSNEQFF. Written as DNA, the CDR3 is TGTGCCAGCACCTATTGGCTCGGGAGTAATGAGCAGTTCTTC.

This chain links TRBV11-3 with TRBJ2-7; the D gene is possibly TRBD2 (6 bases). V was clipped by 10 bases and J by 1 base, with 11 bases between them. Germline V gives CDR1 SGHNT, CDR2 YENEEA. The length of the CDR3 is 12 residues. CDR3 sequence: CATGGRSYEQYF. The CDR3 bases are TGTGCCACCGGGGGAAGATCCTACGAGCAGTACTTC.

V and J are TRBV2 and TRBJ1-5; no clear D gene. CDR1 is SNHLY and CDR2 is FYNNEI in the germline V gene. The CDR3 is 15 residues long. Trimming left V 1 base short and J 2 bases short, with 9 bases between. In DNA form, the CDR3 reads TGTGCCAGCAGTGAAGGGGGAGGTGGCAATCAGCCCCAGCATTTT. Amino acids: CASSEGGGGNQPQHF.

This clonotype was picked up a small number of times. CDR3 DNA: TGTGCCAGCTCGGCCTATAGCAATCAGCCCCAGCATTTT. As protein: CASSAYSNQPQHF. The rearrangement joins TRBV6-1 to TRBJ1-5; no definite D call. Trimming took 8 bases from V and 0 from J, leaving 8 bases between them. Looked up from germline, CDR1 is MNHNS and CDR2 is SASEGT. The length of the CDR3 is 13 residues.

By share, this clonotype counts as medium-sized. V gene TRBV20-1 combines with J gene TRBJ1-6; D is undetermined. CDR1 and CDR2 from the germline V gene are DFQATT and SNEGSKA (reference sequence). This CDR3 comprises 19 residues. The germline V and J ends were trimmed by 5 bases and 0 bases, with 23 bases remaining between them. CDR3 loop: CSASSLRSRTRSYNSPLHF. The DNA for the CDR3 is TGCAGTGCTTCTTCACTACGTTCCCGGACCCGCTCCTATAATTCACCCCTCCACTTT.

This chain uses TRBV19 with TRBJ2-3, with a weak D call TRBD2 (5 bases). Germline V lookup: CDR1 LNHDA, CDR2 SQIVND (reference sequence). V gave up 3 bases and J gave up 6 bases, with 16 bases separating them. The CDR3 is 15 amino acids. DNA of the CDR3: TGTGCCAGTAGTATCCAACTCGCTAGCCCCGATACGCAGTATTTT. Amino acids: CASSIQLASPDTQYF.

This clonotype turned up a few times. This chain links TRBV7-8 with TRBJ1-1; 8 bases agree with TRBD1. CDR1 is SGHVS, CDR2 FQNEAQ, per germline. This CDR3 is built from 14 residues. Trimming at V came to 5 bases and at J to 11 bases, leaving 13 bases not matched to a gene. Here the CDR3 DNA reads TGTGCCAGCAGCCCCCCTGGACAGGGATGGAGGGCTTTCTTT. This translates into CASSPPGQGWRAFF.

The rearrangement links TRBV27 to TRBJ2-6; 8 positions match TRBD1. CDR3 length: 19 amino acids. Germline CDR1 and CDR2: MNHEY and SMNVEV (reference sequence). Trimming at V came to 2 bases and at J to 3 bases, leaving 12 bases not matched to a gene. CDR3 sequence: CASSLGSQAGGYGANVLTF. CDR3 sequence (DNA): TGTGCCAGCAGTTTAGGGTCGCAGGCAGGGGGCTATGGGGCCAACGTCCTGACTTTC. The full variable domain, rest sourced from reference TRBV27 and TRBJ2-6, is EAQVTQNPRYLITVTGKKLTVTCSQNMNHEYMSWYRQDPGLGLRQIYYSMNVEVTDKGDVPEGYKVSRKEKRNFPLILESPSPNQTSLYFCASSLGSQAGGYGANVLTFGAGSRLTVL.

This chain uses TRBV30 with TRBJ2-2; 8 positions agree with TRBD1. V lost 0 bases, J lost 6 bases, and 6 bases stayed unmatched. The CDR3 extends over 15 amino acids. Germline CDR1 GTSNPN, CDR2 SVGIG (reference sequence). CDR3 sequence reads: CAWSVLQGAAGELFF. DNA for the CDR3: TGTGCCTGGAGTGTACTCCAGGGGGCGGCCGGGGAGCTGTTTTTT. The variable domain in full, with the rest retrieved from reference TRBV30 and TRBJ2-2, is SQTIHQWPATLVQPVGSPLSLECTVEGTSNPNLYWYRQAAGRGLQLLFYSVGIGQISSEVPQNLSASRPQDRQFILSSKKLLLSDSGFYLCAWSVLQGAAGELFFGEGSRLTVL.